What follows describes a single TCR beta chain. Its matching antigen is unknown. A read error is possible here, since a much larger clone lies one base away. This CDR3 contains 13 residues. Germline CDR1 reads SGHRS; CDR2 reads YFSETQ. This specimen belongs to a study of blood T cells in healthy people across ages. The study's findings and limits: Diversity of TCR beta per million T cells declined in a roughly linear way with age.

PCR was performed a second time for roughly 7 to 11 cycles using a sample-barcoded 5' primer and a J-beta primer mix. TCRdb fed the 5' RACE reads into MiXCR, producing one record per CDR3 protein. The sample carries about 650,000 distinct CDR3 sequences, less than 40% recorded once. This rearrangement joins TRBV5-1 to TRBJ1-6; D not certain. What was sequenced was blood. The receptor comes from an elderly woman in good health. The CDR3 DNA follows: TGCGCCAGCAGCTTCGACGGGGATGGACCCCCCCACTTT. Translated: CASSFDGDGPPHF.